Following are 9 T cell receptor beta chains from one sample sequenced in a study of blood T cell repertoires in COVID-19. Generated by immunoSEQ multiplex PCR, the TCRdb table keeps only in-frame clones and is missing some. The table has 70,000 to 75,000 clones, around 90% seen once. Sequenced sample: peripheral blood. Receptors originate from a human donor in a cohort sampled during active COVID-19.

The rearrangement links TRBV6-2 or TRBV6-3 to TRBJ2-5; D perhaps matches TRBD1 (6 bases). Germline assignment: CDR1 MNHEY and CDR2 SVGEGT. Trimming took 4 bases from V and 7 from J, leaving 19 bases between them. The CDR3 length is 15 residues. The chain's CDR3 is CASSSRDNPLATQYF. The CDR3 DNA sequence: TGTGCCAGCAGTTCCCGGGACAACCCTCTTGCGACCCAGTACTTC.

The chain uses TRBV5-6 and TRBJ2-2, with D perhaps matching TRBD1 (6 bases). The germline V and J ends were trimmed by 0 bases and 3 bases, with 9 bases remaining between them. CDR1 and CDR2 (germline): SGHDT, YYEEEE. This CDR3 is 15 amino acids long. The chain's CDR3 is CASSLAGQHTGELFF. Here the CDR3 DNA reads TGTGCCAGCAGCTTGGCAGGACAGCACACCGGGGAGCTGTTTTTT.

This chain connects TRBV29-1 to TRBJ2-2; 7 bases align to TRBD1. The germline CDR1 and CDR2 sequences are SQVTM and ANQGSEA. The V gene end was trimmed by 7 bases and the J gene end by 2 bases; junction bases not matched to a gene: 7. The CDR3 has 14 amino acids. In DNA, the CDR3 is TGCAGCGCCCGGACAGGCGCCAACACCGGGGAGCTGTTTTTT. Amino acid sequence: CSARTGANTGELFF.

V usage is TRBV19 and J usage is TRBJ1-1; TRBD1 matches at 8 bases. This CDR3 region has 16 residues. The germline CDR1 and CDR2 sequences are LNHDA and SQIVND (reference sequence). V shed 3 bases and J 4 bases; nucleotides not matched to a gene: 10. CDR3 sequence (DNA): TGTGCCAGTAGTATGGCCCACCTACAGGGGGGCACTGAAGCTTTCTTT. Translated: CASSMAHLQGGTEAFF. Based on the CDR3 plus reference TRBV19 and TRBJ1-1, the full variable domain is DGGITQSPKYLFRKEGQNVTLSCEQNLNHDAMYWYRQDPGQGLRLIYYSQIVNDFQKGDIAEGYSVSREKKESFPLTVTSAQKNPTAFYLCASSMAHLQGGTEAFFGQGTRLTVV.

The J gene is TRBJ1-2, the V gene TRBV4-1, with TRBD1 identical over 11 bases. This CDR3 has 18 residues. Germline CDR1 reads MGHRA; CDR2 reads YSYEKL. J was trimmed by 6 bases and V by 0 bases; bases with no gene match: 12. As DNA, the CDR3 is TGCGCCAGCAGCCAAGAGAAATGGGGGACAGGGGGTTTCGATGGCTACACCTTC. It encodes CASSQEKWGTGGFDGYTF.

V usage is TRBV5-1 and J usage is TRBJ1-2, with 10 bases lining up with TRBD1. Trimming removed 0 bases from V and 8 bases from J; junction bases left unmatched: 10. CDR3 length: 16 amino acids. CDR1 is SGHRS and CDR2 is YFSETQ in the germline V gene. The CDR3 DNA reads as TGCGCCAGCAGCTTGGCGGGGGCCGGGACAGGGGACGGCTACACCTTC. It specifies CASSLAGAGTGDGYTF.

The rearrangement links TRBV18 to TRBJ1-5; perhaps TRBD1 as D (6 bases). The CDR3 has 13 residues. Trimming pared 6 bases from V and 5 bases from J, leaving 11 bases between. Germline assignment: CDR1 KGHSH and CDR2 LQKENI. CDR3 DNA sequence: TGTGCCAGCTCCGGGGGGCTGGATCAGCCCCAGCATTTT. As protein: CASSGGLDQPQHF.

V is TRBV6-6 and J is TRBJ2-3, with 9 positions matching TRBD2. The CDR3 loop spans 16 amino acids. In germline, CDR1 is MNHNY, CDR2 SVGAGI (reference sequence). J was trimmed by 3 bases and V by 7 bases; bases with no gene match: 11. The CDR3: CASNPGLAPATDTQYF. The CDR3 region has the DNA TGTGCCAGCAACCCGGGACTAGCCCCAGCAACAGATACGCAGTATTTT.

The chain couples TRBV27 to TRBJ2-7, with TRBD2 matching over 11 bases. This CDR3 is 18 amino acids long. Trimming took 5 bases from V and 0 from J; bases not matched to a gene: 12. The germline V gene encodes CDR1 MNHEY and CDR2 SMNVEV (reference sequence). The CDR3 nucleotides read TGTGCCAGCAGTAGTTTAGGGGCTAGCGGGAGGAGCTCCTACGAGCAGTACTTC. Encoded protein: CASSSLGASGRSSYEQYF.